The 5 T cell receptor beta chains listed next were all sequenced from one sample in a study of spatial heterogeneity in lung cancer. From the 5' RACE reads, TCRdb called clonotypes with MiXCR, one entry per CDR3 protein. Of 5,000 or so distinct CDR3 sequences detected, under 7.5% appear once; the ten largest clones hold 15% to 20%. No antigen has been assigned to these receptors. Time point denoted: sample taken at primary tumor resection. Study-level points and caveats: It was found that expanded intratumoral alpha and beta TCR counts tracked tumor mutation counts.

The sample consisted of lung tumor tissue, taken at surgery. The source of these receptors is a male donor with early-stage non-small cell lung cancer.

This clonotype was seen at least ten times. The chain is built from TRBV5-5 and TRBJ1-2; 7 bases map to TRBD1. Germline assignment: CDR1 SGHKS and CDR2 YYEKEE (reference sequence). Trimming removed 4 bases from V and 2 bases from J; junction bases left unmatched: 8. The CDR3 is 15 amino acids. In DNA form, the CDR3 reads TGTGCCAGCAGCCTATCGACAGGGCTCAACTATGGCTACACCTTC. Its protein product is CASSLSTGLNYGYTF.

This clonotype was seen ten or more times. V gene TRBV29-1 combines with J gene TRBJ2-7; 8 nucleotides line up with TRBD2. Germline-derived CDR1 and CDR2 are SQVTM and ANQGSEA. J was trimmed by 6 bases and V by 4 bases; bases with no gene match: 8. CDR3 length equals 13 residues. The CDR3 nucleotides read TGCAGCGTTGTCGGACTAGCAGCTCTCGAGCAGTACTTC. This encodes CSVVGLAALEQYF.

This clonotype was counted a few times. The CDR3 loop is CASSLPGADYNEQFF. CDR3 coding DNA: TGTGCCAGCAGCTTGCCGGGGGCCGATTACAATGAGCAGTTCTTC. This chain connects TRBV5-4 to TRBJ2-1; D tentatively reads TRBD1 or TRBD2 (6 bases each). Germline CDR1 and CDR2: SGHNT and YYREEE (reference sequence). The CDR3 contains 15 residues. V gave up 1 base and J gave up 4 bases, with 12 bases separating them.

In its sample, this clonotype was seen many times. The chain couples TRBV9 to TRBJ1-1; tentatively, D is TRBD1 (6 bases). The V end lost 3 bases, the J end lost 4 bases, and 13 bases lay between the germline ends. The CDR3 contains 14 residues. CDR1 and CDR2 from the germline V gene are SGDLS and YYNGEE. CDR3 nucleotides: TGTGCCAGCAGCGAAGGGGGGTCCTTCACTGAAGCTTTCTTT. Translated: CASSEGGSFTEAFF.

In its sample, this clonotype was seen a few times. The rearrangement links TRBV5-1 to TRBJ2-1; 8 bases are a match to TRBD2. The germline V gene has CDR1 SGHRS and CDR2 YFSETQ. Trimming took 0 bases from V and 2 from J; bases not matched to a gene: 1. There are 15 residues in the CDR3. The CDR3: CASSLGGGPYNEQFF. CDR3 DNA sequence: TGCGCCAGCAGCTTGGGCGGGGGGCCCTACAATGAGCAGTTCTTC. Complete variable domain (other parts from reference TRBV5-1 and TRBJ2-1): KAGVTQTPRYLIKTRGQQVTLSCSPISGHRSVSWYQQTPGQGLQFLFEYFSETQRNKGNFPGRFSGRQFSNSRSEMNVSTLELGDSALYLCASSLGGGPYNEQFFGPGTRLTVL.